This T cell receptor beta chain was recovered during a study of human T cells and chemical hapten exposure. Via MiXCR, TCRdb re-called the RACE reads, giving one row per CDR3 protein. Of 95,000 to 100,000 distinct CDR3 sequences listed, roughly a tenth are singletons. The CDR3 runs to 18 residues. CDR1 SEHNR and CDR2 FQNEAQ come from the germline V gene (reference sequence). Trimming removed 0 bases at V and 6 bases at J, with 21 bases between. This clonotype was found a few times. Specified time point: pre-sensitization, week 0. Noted treatment: therapeutic diphenylcyclopropenone sensitization with weekly scalp DPC.

V usage is TRBV7-9 and J usage is TRBJ2-1; D is possibly TRBD2 (7 bases). This clonotype was sampled from a woman aged 60-75 years with alopecia areata. Some clones in this sample may be carry-over from other donors' samples. Here the sequenced sample was whole blood, taken in connection with sensitization to the hapten diphenylcyclopropenone (DPC). The CDR3 reads CASSLAWRGQKDPNEQFF. CDR3 sequence (DNA): TGTGCCAGCAGCTTAGCCTGGCGGGGGCAGAAAGACCCCAATGAGCAGTTCTTC.